The TCR beta chain under discussion was sequenced for a study of cytomegalovirus exposure and HLA in healthy donors. About the research overall: Of all 400 or so donors who were genotyped, 75% to 90% belonged to the Caucasian-associated ancestry cluster.

Remarks on this clone: Its antigen is still unknown.

Overall study results and limits: Some V segments, TRBV6-2 and TRBV6-3 among them, were indistinguishable and were therefore excluded.

PCR used 60 Vbeta primers and 13 Jbeta primers. Measured with immunoSEQ multiplex PCR; TCRdb has only the in-frame clones, and not every one. Altogether 150,000 to 200,000 clones are present, more than 60% being singletons, with the ten largest covering 6.5% to 8.5%. The V and J ends lost 3 bases and 6 bases respectively, with 11 bases between them. CDR1 and CDR2 from the germline V gene are SEHNR and FQNEAQ (reference sequence). CDR3 length: 13 residues. The sequencing input was PBMCs. The receptor was isolated from a woman aged 40 to 55 in good health and CMV-seropositive. This sequence joins TRBV7-9 and TRBJ1-2, with D possibly being TRBD1 (5 bases). DNA of the CDR3: TGTGCCAGCAGCTTCGACGCGGGGCATGGCTACACCTTC. Translated: CASSFDAGHGYTF.